Each of the 4 T cell receptor beta chains below was sequenced from the same sample in a study of tumor-infiltrating lymphocytes in primary liver carcinoma. Between roughly 17 and 31 mg of unsorted bulk tissue served as the source from which RNA and DNA were co-extracted. The template, roughly 0.45 ug total RNA, yielded TCR beta cDNA made with a constant-region primer. Slightly modified ARM-PCR with three nested multiplex PCR rounds yielded TCR beta libraries. Running roughly 10 cycles apiece, the first two PCR rounds relied on TRBV1-TRBV30 forward primers together with a C-beta reverse primer. Via MiXCR, TCRdb re-called the multiplex PCR reads, giving one row per CDR3 protein. The data contain some 50,000 distinct CDR3 sequences, less than 75% of them singletons. The material sequenced was liver tumor tissue from sampling region 5. Subset in this sample: tumor region T5, tumor centre. These receptors were obtained from a man between 35 and 55 years old with primary liver carcinoma and hepatitis B virus infection.

A word on this clonotype: This may be a read error: a much more frequent sequence differs by one nucleotide. This chain joins TRBV28 and TRBJ2-1; 12 bases are shared with TRBD2. The CDR3 runs 16 residues. Germline V CDR1 and CDR2: MDHEN, SYDVKM. CDR3 DNA: TGTGCCAACAGTATTACTAGCGGGGGGACGTACAATGAGCAGTTCTTC. It codes for CANSITSGGTYNEQFF.

There are many counts of this clonotype. Here the CDR3 reads CASSLRSGNFYNEQFF. In DNA, the CDR3 is TGTGCCAGCAGCTTGCGAAGCGGGAACTTCTACAATGAGCAGTTCTTC. The rearrangement uses TRBV12-3 or TRBV12-4 and TRBJ2-1, with 7 bases matching TRBD2. There are 16 residues in the CDR3. J gave up 3 bases and V 6 bases, and 11 bases lay outside the gene matches.

Details on this clonotype: The germline gene is not matched at one end of the junction; a read error may be the cause. This chain connects TRBV6-5 to TRBJ2-3; TRBD2 matches at 8 bases. CDR1 is MNHEY and CDR2 is SVGAGI in the germline V gene. The CDR3 extends over 15 amino acids. The CDR3 region is CASNPELAGTDMQYF. CDR3 bases: TGTGCCAGCAACCCAGAATTAGCGGGAACAGATATGCAGTATTTT.

This clonotype was picked up a small number of times. J is TRBJ2-2 and V is TRBV28; tentative D call: TRBD1 (7 bases). This CDR3 region has 14 residues. Trimming cost V 3 bases and J 6 bases, with 11 bases left between them. Germline V gene lookup returns CDR1 MDHEN and CDR2 SYDVKM. This CDR3 reads CASSLQGEAGELFF. The CDR3 region has the DNA TGTGCCAGCAGTTTGCAGGGGGAGGCCGGGGAGCTGTTTTTT. The full variable domain, completed using reference TRBV28 and TRBJ2-2, is DVKVTQSSRYLVKRTGEKVFLECVQDMDHENMFWYRQDPGLGLRLIYFSYDVKMKEKGDIPEGYSVSREKKERFSLILESASTNQTSMYLCASSLQGEAGELFFGEGSRLTVL.